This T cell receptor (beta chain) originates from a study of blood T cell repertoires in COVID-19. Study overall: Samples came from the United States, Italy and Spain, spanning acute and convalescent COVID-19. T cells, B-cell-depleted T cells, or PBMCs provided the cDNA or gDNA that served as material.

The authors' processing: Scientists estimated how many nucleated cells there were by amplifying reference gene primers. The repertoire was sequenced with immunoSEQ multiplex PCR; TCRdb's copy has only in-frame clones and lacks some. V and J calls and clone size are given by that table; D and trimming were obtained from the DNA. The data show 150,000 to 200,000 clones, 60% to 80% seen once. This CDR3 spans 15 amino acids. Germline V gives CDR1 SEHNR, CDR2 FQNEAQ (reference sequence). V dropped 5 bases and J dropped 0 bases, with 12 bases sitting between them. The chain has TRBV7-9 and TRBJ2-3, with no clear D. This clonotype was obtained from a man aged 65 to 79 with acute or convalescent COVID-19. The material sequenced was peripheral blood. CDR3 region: CASSPSAFSTDTQYF. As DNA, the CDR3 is TGTGCCAGCAGCCCGTCTGCGTTTAGCACAGATACGCAGTATTTT.